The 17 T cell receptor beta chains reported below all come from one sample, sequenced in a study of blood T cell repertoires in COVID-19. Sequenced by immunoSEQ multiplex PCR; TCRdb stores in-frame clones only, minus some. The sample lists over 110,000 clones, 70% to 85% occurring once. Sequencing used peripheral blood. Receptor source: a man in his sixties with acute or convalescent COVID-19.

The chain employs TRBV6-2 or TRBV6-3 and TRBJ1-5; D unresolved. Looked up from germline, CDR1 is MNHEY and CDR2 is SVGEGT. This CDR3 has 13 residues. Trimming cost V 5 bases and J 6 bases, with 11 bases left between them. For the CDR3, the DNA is TGTGCCAGCAGTCGACCGACTGTTCAGCCCCAGCATTTT. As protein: CASSRPTVQPQHF.

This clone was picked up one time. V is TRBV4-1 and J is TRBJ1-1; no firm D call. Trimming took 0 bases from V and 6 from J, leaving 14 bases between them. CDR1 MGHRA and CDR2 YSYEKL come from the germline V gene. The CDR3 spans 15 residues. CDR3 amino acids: CASSQEAGVLAEAFF. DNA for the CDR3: TGCGCCAGCAGCCAAGAGGCCGGGGTTTTGGCTGAAGCTTTCTTT.

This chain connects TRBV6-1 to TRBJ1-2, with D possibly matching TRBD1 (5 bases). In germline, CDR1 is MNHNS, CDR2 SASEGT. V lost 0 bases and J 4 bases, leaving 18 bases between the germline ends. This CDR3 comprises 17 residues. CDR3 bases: TGTGCCAGCAGTGAAGCGTACAGGCTAACCGCCGCCTATGGCTACACCTTC. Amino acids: CASSEAYRLTAAYGYTF.

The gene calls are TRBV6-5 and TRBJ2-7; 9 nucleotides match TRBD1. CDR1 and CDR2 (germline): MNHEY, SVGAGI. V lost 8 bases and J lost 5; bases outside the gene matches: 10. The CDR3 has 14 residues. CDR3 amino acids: CASRGDRATNEQYF. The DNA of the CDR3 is TGTGCCAGCCGCGGGGACAGGGCGACAAACGAGCAGTACTTC.

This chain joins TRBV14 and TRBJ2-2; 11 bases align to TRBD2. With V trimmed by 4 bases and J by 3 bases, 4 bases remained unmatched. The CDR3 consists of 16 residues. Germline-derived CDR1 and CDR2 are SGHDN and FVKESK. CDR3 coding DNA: TGTGCCAGCAGCCCGGGACTAGCGGCATACACCGGGGAGCTGTTTTTT. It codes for CASSPGLAAYTGELFF.

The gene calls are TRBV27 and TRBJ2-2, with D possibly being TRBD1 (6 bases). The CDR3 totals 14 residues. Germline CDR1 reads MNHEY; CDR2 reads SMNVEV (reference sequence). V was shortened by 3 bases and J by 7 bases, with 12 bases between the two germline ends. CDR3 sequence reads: CASSFRTANGELFF. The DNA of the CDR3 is TGTGCCAGCAGTTTCCGGACAGCCAACGGGGAGCTGTTTTTT.

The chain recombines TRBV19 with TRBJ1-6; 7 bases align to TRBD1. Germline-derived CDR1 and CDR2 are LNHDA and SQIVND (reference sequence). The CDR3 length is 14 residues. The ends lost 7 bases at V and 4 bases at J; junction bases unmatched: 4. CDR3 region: CASNPTGYNSPLHF. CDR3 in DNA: TGTGCCAGTAACCCGACAGGGTATAATTCACCCCTCCACTTT.

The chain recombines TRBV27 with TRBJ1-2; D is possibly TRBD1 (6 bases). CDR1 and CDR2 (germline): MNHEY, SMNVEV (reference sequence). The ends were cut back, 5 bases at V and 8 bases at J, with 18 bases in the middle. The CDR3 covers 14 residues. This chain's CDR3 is CASSPIQGLGGYTF. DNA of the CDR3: TGTGCCAGCAGTCCAATACAGGGTTTAGGGGGCTACACCTTC.

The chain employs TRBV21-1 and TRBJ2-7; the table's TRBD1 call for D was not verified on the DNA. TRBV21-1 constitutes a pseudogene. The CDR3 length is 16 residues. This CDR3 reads CASSKANRENGYEQYF. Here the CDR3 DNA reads TGTGCCAGCAGCAAAGCGAACAGGGAGAACGGGTACGAGCAGTACTTC.

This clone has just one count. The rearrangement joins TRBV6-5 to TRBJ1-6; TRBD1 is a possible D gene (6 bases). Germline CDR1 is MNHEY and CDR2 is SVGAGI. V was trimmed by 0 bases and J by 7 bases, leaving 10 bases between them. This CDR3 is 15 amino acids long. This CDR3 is CASSYSNTGNSPLHF. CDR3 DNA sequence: TGTGCCAGCAGTTACTCGAACACAGGGAATTCACCCCTCCACTTT.

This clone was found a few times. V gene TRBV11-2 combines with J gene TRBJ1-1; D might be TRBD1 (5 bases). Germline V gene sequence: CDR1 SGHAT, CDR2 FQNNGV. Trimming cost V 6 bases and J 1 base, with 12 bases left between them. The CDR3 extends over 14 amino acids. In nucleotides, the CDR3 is TGTGCCAGCAGTTCAGGGTTACCGAACACTGAAGCTTTCTTT. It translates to CASSSGLPNTEAFF. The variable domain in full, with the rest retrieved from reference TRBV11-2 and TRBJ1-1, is EAGVAQSPRYKIIEKRQSVAFWCNPISGHATLYWYQQILGQGPKLLIQFQNNGVVDDSQLPKDRFSAERLKGVDSTLKIQPAKLEDSAVYLCASSSGLPNTEAFFGQGTRLTVV.

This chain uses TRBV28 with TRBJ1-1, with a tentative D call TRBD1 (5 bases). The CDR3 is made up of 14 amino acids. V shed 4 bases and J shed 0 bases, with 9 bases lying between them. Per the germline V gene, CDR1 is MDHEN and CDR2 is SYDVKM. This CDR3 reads CASSYQGLNTEAFF. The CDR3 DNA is TGTGCCAGCAGTTATCAGGGCCTGAACACTGAAGCTTTCTTT.

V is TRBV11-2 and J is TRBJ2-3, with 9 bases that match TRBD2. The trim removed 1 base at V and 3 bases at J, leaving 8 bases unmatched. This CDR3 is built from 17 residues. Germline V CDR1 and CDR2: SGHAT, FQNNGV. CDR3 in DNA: TGTGCCAGCAGCTTAGCCCTTAGCGGGAGAGTAACAGATACGCAGTATTTT. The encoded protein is CASSLALSGRVTDTQYF.

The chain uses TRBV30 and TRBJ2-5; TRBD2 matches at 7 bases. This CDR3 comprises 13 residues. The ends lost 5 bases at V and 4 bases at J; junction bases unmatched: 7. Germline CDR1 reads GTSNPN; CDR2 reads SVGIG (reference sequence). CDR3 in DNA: TGTGCCTGGGACAGTAGCGGGTCAGAGACCCAGTACTTC. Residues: CAWDSSGSETQYF.

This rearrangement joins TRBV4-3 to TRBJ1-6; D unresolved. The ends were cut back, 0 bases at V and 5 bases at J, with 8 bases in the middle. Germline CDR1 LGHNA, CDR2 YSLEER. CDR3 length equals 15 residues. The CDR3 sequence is CASSQETRDNSPLHF. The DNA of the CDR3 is TGCGCCAGCAGCCAAGAGACCCGGGATAATTCACCCCTCCACTTT.

CDR3 in amino acids: CASNGPGQIITF. CDR3 nucleotide sequence: TGTGCCAGTAACGGCCCGGGACAAATAATCACCTTC. This rearrangement joins TRBV19 to TRBJ1-2; TRBD1 is a possible D gene (6 bases). Trimming shortened V by 7 bases and J by 13 bases, and 19 bases separated the two germline ends. This CDR3 has 12 residues. Germline CDR1 is LNHDA and CDR2 is SQIVND (reference sequence). The complete variable domain, with remaining parts taken from reference TRBV19 and TRBJ1-2, reads DGGITQSPKYLFRKEGQNVTLSCEQNLNHDAMYWYRQDPGQGLRLIYYSQIVNDFQKGDIAEGYSVSREKKESFPLTVTSAQKNPTAFYLCASNGPGQIITFGSGTRLTVV.

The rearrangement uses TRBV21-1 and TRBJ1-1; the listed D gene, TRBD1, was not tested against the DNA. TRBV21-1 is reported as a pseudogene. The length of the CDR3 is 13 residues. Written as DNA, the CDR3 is TGTGCCAGCAGCAAAGATAACAGGGGTGACGCTTTCTTT. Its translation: CASSKDNRGDAFF.